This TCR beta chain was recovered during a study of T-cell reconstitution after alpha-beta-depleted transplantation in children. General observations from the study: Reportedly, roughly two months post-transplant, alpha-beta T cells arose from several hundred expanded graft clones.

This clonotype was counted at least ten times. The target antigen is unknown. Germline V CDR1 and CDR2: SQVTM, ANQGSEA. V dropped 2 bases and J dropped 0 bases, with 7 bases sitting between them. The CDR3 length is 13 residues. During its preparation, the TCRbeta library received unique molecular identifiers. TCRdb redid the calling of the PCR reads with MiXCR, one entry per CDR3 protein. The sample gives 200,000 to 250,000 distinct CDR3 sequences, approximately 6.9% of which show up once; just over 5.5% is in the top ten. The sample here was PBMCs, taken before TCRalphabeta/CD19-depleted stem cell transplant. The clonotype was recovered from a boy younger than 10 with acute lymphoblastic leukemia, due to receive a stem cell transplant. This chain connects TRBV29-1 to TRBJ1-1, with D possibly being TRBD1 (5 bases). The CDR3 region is CSVEWGLNTEAFF. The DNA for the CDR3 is TGCAGCGTTGAATGGGGCCTGAACACTGAAGCTTTCTTT.